This TCR beta chain was profiled in a study of blood T cell repertoires in COVID-19 (dated by TCRdb to the early 2020s). Concerning the study at large: Collaborator samples came from the United States, Italy and Spain and covered acute and convalescent phases of COVID-19. The material from the prospective study consisted of cDNA or gDNA derived from T cells, B-cell-depleted T cells, or PBMCs. Where available, HLA class I and class II types were taken from metadata supplied by the sample provider and were not determined by assay-based typing. Subjects who had been exposed to COVID-19, were actively infected with it, or had recovered from it provided the deeply sampled blood TCRbeta repertoires that made up the dataset. Samples were obtained from the ongoing ImmuneRACE study (first 160 participants) and from about 1,300 subjects provided by 6 global collaborators. Nearly every sample came with metadata listing a de-identified subject ID, COVID-19 status, age in years and sex. The repertoires were released in a freely available public database meant as a resource for research on the immune response to SARS-CoV-2.

Sequences SGDLS (CDR1) and YYNGEE (CDR2) are obtained from the germline V gene. Including cysteine and phenylalanine, the CDR3 has 17 amino acids. Only the CDR3 region is kept as DNA, spanning 51 bases read in frame from base 1. TCRbeta CDR3 regions were amplified from genomic DNA by means of the immunoSEQ Assay, a bias-controlled multiplex PCR. Turning to the authors' computational methods: Nucleated cell counts per sample were estimated from amplification of reference gene primers within the assay. To quantify the absolute abundance of each unique TCRbeta CDR3 rearrangement, sequence reads were collapsed and filtered. For each sample, productive Simpson clonality was calculated as the square root of Simpson's diversity index over productive rearrangements. TCRdb provides this immuneACCESS table in a form limited to in-frame rearrangements. Some clones are lacking; in checked studies, under half of them reflect an unresolved V gene, and why the rest are absent is not known. V and J calls plus clone size are reproduced from that table; the DNA served to infer D and trimming. The sample profile shows approximately 170,000 clones; about four fifths of them were found once. 13% of the sample belongs to the ten largest clones.

With respect to this clone: Its antigen is not yet known. An end of the junction does not agree with germline; a read error may underlie this.

Samples from volunteer blood donors who had recovered from COVID-19 were contributed by a second Seattle source. Each collaborating institution followed its own protocols to collect whole blood in K2EDTA tubes. For TCRbeta analysis, collaborators shipped samples in one of three forms: frozen whole blood, isolated PBMCs, or DNA extracted from either of those sample types. What the work shows at the level of the full study, not this receptor alone: The amount of clinical and demographic metadata varied by source and participant and was provided uncurated.

The rearrangement combines TRBV9 with TRBJ2-2; the D gene is possibly TRBD2, with 6 bases matching. Sequenced material: peripheral blood. The clonotype originates from a man in his 70s who had recovered from COVID-19. CDR3 reads: CASSVNPGAANTGELFF. The DNA sequence is TGTGCCAGCAGCGTTAATCCGGGAGCCGCGAACACCGGTGAGCTGTTTTTT. Where the CDR3 stops, the reference TRBV9 and TRBJ2-2 genes take over; the full variable domain is DSGVTQTPKHLITATGQRVTLRCSPRSGDLSVYWYQQSLDQGLQFLIQYYNGEERAKGNILERFSAQQFPDLHSELNLSSLELGDSALYFCASSVNPGAANTGELFFGEGSRLTVL.